This T cell receptor (beta chain) was captured by sequencing in a study of blood T cells in healthy people across ages. Total RNA extracted from each sample amounted to at least 5 micrograms. Through a sample-barcoded 5' primer and a J-beta primer mix, a second PCR was run for about 6 to 11 cycles. TCRdb called the 5' RACE reads again in MiXCR, with one record for every CDR3 protein. The sample includes about 640,000 distinct CDR3 sequences, roughly 31% seen only once; the top ten take 15% to 17%. The CDR3 is 15 amino acids. V lost 7 bases and J 5 bases, leaving 18 bases between the germline ends. In germline, CDR1 is MNHEY, CDR2 SVGEGT. This clonotype was seen at least ten times.

This chain connects TRBV6-2 or TRBV6-3 to TRBJ2-1, with D possibly TRBD2 on 6 matching bases. The sequence derives from an elderly woman in good health. Sequencing input: blood. The CDR3, as DNA: TGTGCCAGCAACTACGGGGGACGAGGTGACAATGAGCAGTTCTTC. It codes for CASNYGGRGDNEQFF.